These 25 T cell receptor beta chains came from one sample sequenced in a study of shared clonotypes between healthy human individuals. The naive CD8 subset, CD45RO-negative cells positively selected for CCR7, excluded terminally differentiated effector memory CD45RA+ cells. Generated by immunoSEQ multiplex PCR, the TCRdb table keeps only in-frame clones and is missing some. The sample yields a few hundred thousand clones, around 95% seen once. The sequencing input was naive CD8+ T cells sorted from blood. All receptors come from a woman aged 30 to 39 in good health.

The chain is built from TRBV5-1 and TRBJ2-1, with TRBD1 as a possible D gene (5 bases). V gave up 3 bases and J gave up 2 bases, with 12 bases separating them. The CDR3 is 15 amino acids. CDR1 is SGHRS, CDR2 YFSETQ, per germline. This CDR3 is CASSSDRPPYNEQFF. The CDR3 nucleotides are TGCGCCAGCAGCTCCGACAGACCACCCTACAATGAGCAGTTCTTC. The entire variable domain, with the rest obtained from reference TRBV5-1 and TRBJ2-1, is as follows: KAGVTQTPRYLIKTRGQQVTLSCSPISGHRSVSWYQQTPGQGLQFLFEYFSETQRNKGNFPGRFSGRQFSNSRSEMNVSTLELGDSALYLCASSSDRPPYNEQFFGPGTRLTVL.

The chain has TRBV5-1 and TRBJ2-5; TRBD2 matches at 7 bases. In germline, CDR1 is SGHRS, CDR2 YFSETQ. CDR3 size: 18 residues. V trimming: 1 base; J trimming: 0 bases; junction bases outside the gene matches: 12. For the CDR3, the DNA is TGCGCCAGCAGCTTGATTGTGCGAGCAGCGGGGTACCAAGAGACCCAGTACTTC. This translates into CASSLIVRAAGYQETQYF.

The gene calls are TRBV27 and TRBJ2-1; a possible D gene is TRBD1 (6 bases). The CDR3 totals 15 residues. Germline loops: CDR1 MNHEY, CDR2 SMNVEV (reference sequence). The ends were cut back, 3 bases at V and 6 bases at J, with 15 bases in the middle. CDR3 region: CASSLGTGTPNEQFF. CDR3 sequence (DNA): TGTGCCAGCAGTTTGGGTACCGGGACACCCAATGAGCAGTTCTTC.

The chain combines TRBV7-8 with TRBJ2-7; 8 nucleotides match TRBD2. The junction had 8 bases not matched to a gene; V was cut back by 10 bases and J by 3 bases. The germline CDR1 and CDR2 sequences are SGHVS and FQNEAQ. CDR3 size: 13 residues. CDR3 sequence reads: CATSGTSGYEQYF. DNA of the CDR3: TGTGCCACCTCCGGCACTAGCGGCTACGAGCAGTACTTC.

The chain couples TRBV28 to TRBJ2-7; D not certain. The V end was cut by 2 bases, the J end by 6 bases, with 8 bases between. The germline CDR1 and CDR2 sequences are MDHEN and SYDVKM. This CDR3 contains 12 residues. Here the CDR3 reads CASSLKHGEQYF. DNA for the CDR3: TGTGCCAGCAGTTTAAAACACGGCGAGCAGTACTTC.

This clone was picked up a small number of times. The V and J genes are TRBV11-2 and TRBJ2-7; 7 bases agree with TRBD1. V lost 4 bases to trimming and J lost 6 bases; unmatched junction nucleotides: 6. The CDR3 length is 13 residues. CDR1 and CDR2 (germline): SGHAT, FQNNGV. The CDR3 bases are TGTGCCAGCAGCTGGGGACAGACCGCCGAGCAGTACTTC. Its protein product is CASSWGQTAEQYF. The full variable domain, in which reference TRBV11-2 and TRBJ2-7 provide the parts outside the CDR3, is EAGVAQSPRYKIIEKRQSVAFWCNPISGHATLYWYQQILGQGPKLLIQFQNNGVVDDSQLPKDRFSAERLKGVDSTLKIQPAKLEDSAVYLCASSWGQTAEQYFGPGTRLTVT.

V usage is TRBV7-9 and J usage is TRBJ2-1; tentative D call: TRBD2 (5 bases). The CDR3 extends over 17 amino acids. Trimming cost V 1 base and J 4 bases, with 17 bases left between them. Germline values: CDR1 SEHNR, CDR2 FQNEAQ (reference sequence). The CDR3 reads CASSLEFIGGAYNEQFF. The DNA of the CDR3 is TGTGCCAGCAGCTTAGAGTTTATAGGAGGAGCTTACAATGAGCAGTTCTTC.

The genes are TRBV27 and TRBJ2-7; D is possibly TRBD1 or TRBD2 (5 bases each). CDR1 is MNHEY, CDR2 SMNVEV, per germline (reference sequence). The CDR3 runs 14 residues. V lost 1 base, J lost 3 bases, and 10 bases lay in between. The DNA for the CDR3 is TGTGCCAGCAGTTTATATGGGGGTCTCTACGAGCAGTACTTC. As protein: CASSLYGGLYEQYF.

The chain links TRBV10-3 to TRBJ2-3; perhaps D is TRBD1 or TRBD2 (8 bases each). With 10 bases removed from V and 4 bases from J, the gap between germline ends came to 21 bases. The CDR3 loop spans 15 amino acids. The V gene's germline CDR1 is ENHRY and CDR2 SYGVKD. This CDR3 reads CATRGREEGADTQYF. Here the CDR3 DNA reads TGTGCCACCAGGGGGCGGGAGGAGGGAGCAGATACGCAGTATTTT.

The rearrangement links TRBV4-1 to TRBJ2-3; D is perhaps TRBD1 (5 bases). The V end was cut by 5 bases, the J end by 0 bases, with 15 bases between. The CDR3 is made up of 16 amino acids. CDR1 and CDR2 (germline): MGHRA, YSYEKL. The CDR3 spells CASSSHRRGSTDTQYF. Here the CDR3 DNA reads TGCGCCAGCAGCTCCCACAGGCGCGGCAGCACAGATACGCAGTATTTT.

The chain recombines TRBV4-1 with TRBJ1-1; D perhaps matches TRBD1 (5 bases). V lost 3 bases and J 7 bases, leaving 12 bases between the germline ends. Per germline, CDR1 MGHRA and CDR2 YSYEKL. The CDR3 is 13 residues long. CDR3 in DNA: TGCGCCAGCAGCCAGCGGGGGGTAATTGAAGCTTTCTTT. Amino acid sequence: CASSQRGVIEAFF.

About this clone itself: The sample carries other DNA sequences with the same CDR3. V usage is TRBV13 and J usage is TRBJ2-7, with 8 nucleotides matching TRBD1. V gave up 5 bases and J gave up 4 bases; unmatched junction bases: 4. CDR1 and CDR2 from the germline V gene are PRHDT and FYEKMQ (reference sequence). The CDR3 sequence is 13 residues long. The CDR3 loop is CASSPQGAYEQYF. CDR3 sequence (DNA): TGTGCCAGCAGCCCGCAGGGGGCTTACGAGCAGTACTTC.

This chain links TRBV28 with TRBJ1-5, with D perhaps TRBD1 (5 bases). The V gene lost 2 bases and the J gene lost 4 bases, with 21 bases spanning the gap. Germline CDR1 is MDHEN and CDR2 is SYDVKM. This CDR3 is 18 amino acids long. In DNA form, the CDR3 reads TGTGCCAGCAGTTTACGCAAAGACCGGGACTCCCGGAATCAGCCCCAGCATTTT. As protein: CASSLRKDRDSRNQPQHF.

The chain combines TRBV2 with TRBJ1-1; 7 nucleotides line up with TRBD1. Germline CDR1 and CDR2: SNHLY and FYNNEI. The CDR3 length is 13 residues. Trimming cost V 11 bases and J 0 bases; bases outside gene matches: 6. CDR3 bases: TGTGCCCGTACCGGGACAGTGAACACTGAAGCTTTCTTT. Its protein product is CARTGTVNTEAFF.

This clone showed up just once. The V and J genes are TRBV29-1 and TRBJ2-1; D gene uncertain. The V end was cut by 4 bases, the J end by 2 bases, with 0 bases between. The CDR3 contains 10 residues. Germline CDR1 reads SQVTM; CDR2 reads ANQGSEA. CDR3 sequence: CSVAYNEQFF. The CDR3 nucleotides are TGCAGCGTTGCCTACAATGAGCAGTTCTTC.

CDR3 sequence: CASSADVEETQYF. The CDR3 DNA follows: TGTGCCAGCAGCGCGGACGTGGAAGAGACCCAGTACTTC. The rearrangement uses TRBV9 and TRBJ2-5; D gene ambiguous. Germline lookup yields CDR1 SGDLS and CDR2 YYNGEE. V dropped 3 bases and J dropped 3 bases, with 9 bases sitting between them. The CDR3 runs 13 residues.

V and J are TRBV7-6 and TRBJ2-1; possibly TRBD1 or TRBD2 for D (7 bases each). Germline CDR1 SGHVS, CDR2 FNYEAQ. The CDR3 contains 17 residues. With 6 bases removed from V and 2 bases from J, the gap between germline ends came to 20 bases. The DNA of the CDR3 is TGTGCCAGCAGTCCCTGGGGGGGACAGAAGGCCTACAATGAGCAGTTCTTC. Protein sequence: CASSPWGGQKAYNEQFF.

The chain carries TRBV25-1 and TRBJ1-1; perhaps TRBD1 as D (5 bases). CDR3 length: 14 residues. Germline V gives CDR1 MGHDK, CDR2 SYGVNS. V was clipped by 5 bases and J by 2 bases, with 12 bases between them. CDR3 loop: CASSSVRDNTEAFF. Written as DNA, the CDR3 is TGTGCCAGCAGTTCGGTCAGGGATAACACTGAAGCTTTCTTT.

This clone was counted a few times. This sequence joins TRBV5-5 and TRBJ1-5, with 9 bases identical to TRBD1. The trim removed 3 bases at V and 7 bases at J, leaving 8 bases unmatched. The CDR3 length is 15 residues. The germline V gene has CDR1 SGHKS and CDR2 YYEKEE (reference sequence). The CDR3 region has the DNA TGTGCCAGCAGCTCTAGGGACAGGGAGGGACAGCCCCAGCATTTT. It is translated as CASSSRDREGQPQHF.

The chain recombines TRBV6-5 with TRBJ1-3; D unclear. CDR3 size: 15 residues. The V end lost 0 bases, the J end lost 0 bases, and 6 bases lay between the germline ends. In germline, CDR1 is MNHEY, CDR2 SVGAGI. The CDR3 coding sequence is TGTGCCAGCAGTTACTCAGAGGACTCTGGAAACACCATATATTTT. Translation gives CASSYSEDSGNTIYF.

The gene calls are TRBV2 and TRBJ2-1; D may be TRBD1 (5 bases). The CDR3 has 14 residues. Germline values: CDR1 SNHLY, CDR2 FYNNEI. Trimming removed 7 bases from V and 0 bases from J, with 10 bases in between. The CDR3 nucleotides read TGTGCCAGCAAGCAGGGTCGCTCCTACAATGAGCAGTTCTTC. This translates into CASKQGRSYNEQFF.

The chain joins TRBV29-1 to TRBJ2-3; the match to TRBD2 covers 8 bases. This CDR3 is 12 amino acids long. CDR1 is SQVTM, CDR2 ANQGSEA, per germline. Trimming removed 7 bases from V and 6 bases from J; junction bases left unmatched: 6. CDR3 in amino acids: CSAGLAGDTQYF. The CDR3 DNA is TGCAGCGCCGGACTAGCTGGGGATACGCAGTATTTT.

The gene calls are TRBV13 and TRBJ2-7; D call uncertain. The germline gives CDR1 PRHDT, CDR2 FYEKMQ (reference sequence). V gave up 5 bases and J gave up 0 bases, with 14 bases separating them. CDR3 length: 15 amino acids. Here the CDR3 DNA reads TGTGCCAGCAGCCCCCTGACGGGCAACTCCTACGAGCAGTACTTC. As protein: CASSPLTGNSYEQYF.

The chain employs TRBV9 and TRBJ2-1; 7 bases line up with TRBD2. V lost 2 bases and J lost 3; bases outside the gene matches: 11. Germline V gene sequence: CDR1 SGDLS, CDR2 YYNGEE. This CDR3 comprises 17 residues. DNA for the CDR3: TGTGCCAGCAGCGTTAGCCTCGGGATAGCGGGCTACAATGAGCAGTTCTTC. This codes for CASSVSLGIAGYNEQFF.

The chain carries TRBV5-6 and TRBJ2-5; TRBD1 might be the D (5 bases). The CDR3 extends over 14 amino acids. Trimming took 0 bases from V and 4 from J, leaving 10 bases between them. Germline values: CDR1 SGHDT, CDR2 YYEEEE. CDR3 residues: CASSLAVRVETQYF. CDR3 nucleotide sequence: TGTGCCAGCAGCTTGGCCGTCAGGGTAGAGACCCAGTACTTC. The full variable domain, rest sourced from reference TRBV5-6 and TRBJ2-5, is DAGVTQSPTHLIKTRGQQVTLRCSPKSGHDTVSWYQQALGQGPQFIFQYYEEEERQRGNFPDRFSGHQFPNYSSELNVNALLLGDSALYLCASSLAVRVETQYFGPGTRLLVL.